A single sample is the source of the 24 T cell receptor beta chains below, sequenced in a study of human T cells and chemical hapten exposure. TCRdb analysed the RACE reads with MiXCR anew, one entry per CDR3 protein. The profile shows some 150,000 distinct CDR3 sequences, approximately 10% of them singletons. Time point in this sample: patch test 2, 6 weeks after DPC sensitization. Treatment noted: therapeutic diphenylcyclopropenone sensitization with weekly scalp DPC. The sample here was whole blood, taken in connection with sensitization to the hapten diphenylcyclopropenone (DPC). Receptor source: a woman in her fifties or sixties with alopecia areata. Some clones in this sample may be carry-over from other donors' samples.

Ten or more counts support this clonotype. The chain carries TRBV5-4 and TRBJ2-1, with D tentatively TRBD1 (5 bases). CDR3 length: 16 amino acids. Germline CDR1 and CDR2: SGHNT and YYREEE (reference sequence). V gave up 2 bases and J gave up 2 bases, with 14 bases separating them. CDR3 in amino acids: CASSLGGAQAYNEQFF. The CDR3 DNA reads TGTGCCAGCAGCTTAGGTGGGGCGCAGGCCTACAATGAGCAGTTCTTC.

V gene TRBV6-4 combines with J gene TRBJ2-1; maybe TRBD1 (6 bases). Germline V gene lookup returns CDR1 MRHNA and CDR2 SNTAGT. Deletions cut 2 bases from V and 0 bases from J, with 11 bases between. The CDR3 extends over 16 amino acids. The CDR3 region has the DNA TGTGCCAGCAGTGACCTCCAGGGGAGCTCCTACAATGAGCAGTTCTTC. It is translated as CASSDLQGSSYNEQFF.

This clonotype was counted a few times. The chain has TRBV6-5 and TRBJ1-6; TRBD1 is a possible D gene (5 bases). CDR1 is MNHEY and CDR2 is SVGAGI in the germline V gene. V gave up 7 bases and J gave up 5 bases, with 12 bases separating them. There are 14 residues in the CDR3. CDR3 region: CASKPGRHNSPLHF. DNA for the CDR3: TGTGCCAGCAAACCGGGACGGCATAATTCACCCCTCCACTTT.

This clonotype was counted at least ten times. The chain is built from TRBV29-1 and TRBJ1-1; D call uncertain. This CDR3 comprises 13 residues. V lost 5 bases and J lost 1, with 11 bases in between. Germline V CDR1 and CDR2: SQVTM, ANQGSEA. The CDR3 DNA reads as TGCAGCGTTACGAGGGTGGGGAACACTGAAGCTTTCTTT. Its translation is CSVTRVGNTEAFF.

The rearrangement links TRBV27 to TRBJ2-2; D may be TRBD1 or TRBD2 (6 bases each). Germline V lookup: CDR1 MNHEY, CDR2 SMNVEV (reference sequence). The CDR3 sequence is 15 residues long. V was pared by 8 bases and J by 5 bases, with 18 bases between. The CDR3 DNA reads TGTGCCAGCGCAGAGGGGGGCCAGTGGACCGGGGAGCTGTTTTTT. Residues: CASAEGGQWTGELFF.

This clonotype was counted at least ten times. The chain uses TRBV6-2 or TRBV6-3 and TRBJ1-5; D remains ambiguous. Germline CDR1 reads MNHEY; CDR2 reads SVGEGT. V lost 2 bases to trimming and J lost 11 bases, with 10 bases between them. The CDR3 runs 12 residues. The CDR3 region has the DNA TGTGCCAGCAGTTACGCTGGCTTATCCCAGCATTTT. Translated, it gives CASSYAGLSQHF.

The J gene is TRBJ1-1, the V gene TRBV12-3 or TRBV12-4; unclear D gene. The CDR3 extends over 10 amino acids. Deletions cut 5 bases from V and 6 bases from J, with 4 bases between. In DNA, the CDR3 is TGTGCCAGCAGTCCGGCTGAAGCTTTCTTT. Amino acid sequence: CASSPAEAFF.

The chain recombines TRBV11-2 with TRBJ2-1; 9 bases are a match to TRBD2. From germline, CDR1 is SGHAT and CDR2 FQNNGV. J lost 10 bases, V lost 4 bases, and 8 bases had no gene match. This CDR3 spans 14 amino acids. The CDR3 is CASSSGTSLSEQFF. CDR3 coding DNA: TGTGCCAGCAGCTCCGGGACTAGCCTATCCGAGCAGTTCTTC.

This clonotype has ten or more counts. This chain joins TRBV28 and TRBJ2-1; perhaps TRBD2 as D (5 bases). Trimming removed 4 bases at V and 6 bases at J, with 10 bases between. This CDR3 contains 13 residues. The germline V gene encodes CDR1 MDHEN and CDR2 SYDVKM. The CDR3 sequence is CASSSGLINEQFF. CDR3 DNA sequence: TGTGCCAGCAGTTCCGGACTCATCAATGAGCAGTTCTTC.

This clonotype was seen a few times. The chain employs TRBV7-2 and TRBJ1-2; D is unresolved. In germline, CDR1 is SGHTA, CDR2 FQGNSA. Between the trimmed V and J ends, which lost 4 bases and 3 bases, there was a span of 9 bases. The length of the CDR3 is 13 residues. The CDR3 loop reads CASSSDKYYGYTF. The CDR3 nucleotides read TGTGCCAGCAGCTCCGACAAATACTATGGCTACACCTTC. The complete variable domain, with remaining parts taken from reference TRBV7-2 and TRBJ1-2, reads GAGVSQSPSNKVTEKGKDVELRCDPISGHTALYWYRQSLGQGLEFLIYFQGNSAPDKSGLPSDRFSAERTGGSVSTLTIQRTQQEDSAVYLCASSSDKYYGYTFGSGTRLTVV.

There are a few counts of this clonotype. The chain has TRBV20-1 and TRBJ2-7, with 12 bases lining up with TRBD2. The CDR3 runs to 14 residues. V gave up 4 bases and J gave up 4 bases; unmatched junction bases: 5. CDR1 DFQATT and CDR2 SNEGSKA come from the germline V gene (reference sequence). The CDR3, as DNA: TGCAGTGCTACCCCGGGACTAGCGGGTTACGAGCAGTACTTC. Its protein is CSATPGLAGYEQYF.

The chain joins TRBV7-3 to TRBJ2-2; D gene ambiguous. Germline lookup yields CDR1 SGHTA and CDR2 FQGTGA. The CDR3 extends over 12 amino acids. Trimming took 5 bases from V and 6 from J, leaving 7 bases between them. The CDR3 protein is CASSQRSGELFF. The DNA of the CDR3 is TGTGCCAGCAGCCAGCGTTCCGGGGAGCTGTTTTTT.

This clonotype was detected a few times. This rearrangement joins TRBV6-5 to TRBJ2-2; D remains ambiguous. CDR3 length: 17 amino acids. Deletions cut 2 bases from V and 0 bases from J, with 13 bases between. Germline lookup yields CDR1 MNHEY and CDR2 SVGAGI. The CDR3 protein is CASSYLGRSPNTGELFF. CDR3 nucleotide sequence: TGTGCCAGCAGTTACCTAGGACGGTCTCCGAACACCGGGGAGCTGTTTTTT.

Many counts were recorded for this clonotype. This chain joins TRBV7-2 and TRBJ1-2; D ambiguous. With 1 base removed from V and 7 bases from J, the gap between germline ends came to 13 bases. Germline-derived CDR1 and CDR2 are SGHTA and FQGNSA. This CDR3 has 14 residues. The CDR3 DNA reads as TGTGCCAGCAGCTTAGGAAGGCAGGTGATTGGCTACACCTTC. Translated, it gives CASSLGRQVIGYTF.

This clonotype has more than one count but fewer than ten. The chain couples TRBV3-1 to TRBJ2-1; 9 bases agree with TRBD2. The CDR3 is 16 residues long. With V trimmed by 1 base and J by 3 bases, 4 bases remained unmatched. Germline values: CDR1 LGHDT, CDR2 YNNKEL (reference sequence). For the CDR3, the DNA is TGTGCCAGCAGCCAAGCGCTAGCGGGGCTCTACAATGAGCAGTTCTTC. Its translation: CASSQALAGLYNEQFF.

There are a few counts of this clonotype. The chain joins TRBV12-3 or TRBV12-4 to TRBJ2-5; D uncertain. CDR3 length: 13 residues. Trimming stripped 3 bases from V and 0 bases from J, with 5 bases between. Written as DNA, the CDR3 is TGTGCCAGCAGTTTTGTCAACCAAGAGACCCAGTACTTC. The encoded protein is CASSFVNQETQYF.

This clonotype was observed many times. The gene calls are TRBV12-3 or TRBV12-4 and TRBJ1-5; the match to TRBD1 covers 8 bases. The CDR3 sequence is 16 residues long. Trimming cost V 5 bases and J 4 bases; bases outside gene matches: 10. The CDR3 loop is CASSLSPGQGNQPQHF. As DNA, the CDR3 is TGTGCCAGCAGTCTCTCCCCCGGACAGGGAAATCAGCCCCAGCATTTT.

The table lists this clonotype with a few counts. CDR3 sequence reads: CASSRGPLNTGELFF. The DNA for the CDR3 is TGTGCCAGCAGCCGTGGACCCTTGAACACCGGGGAGCTGTTTTTT. V gene TRBV7-3 combines with J gene TRBJ2-2; D is unclear. CDR1 is SGHTA, CDR2 FQGTGA, per germline. Trimming took off 5 bases at V and 1 base at J, with 11 bases between the two ends. CDR3 size: 15 residues.

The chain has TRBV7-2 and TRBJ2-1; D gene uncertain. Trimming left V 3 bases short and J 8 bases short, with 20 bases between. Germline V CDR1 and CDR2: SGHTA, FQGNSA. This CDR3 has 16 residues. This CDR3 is CASSFDSLLGRDEQFF. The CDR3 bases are TGTGCCAGCAGCTTTGATTCCCTCCTAGGAAGGGATGAGCAGTTCTTC.

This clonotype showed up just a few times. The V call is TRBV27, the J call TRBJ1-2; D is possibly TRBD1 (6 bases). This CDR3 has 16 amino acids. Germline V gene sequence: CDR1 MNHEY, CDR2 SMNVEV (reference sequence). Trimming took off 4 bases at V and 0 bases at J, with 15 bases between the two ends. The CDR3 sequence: CASSSLPGTSNYGYTF. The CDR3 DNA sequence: TGTGCCAGCAGTTCCCTTCCCGGGACATCTAACTATGGCTACACCTTC.

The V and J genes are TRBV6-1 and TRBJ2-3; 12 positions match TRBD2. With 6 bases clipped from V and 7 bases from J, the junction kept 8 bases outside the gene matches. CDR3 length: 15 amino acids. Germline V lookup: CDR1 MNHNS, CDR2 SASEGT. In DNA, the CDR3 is TGTGCCAGCAGCTCGACTAGCGGGAGCGCATATACGCAGTATTTT. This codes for CASSSTSGSAYTQYF.

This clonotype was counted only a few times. This CDR3 reads CSARDPGLPQETQYF. CDR3 bases: TGCAGTGCTAGAGACCCGGGACTGCCCCAAGAGACCCAGTACTTC. This rearrangement joins TRBV20-1 to TRBJ2-5; possibly TRBD2 for D (6 bases). The CDR3 has 15 residues. V lost 0 bases, J lost 1 base, and 12 bases lay in between. Per germline, CDR1 DFQATT and CDR2 SNEGSKA (reference sequence).

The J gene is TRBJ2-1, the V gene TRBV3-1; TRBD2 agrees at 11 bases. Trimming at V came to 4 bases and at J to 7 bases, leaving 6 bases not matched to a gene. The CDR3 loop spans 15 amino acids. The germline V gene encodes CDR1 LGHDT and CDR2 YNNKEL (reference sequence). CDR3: CASSPFSGRANEQFF. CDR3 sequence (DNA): TGTGCCAGCAGCCCCTTTAGCGGGAGGGCGAATGAGCAGTTCTTC.

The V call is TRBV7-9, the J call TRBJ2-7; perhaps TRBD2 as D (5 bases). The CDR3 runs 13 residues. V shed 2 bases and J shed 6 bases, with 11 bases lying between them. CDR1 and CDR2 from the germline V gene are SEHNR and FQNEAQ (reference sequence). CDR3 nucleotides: TGTGCCAGCAGCTTAAGTGAGGGTACCGAGCAGTACTTC. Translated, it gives CASSLSEGTEQYF.